This paragraph reports one TCR beta chain. The antigen remains undetermined. This sample was taken from a study of vaccination and CD4 T cells after COVID-19. Stated treatment: roughly 11-day PBMC culture with coronavirus spike peptide pools or control peptides (ViraFEST assay). This CDR3 has 16 amino acids. The germline V and J ends were trimmed by 4 bases and 0 bases, with 13 bases remaining between them. Germline V lookup: CDR1 SNHLY, CDR2 FYNNEI. Cultured CD4+ T cell DNA was sequenced using the Oncomine TCR Beta short-read assay. TCRdb used MiXCR to reprocess the PCR reads, holding one entry per CDR3 protein. The table has roughly 20,000 distinct CDR3 sequences, roughly half seen once.

Sequencing used CD4+ T cells from blood, cultured in vitro. This clonotype originated in a human donor who had recovered from COVID-19. The chain employs TRBV2 and TRBJ2-4; D might be TRBD2 (6 bases). The CDR3 region has the DNA TGTGCCAGCAGTGCTGTGGCGGGACTAGCCAAAAACATTCAGTACTTC. Translated, it gives CASSAVAGLAKNIQYF.